One sample yielded the 28 T cell receptor beta chains listed below, sequenced in a study of blood T cell repertoires in COVID-19. The table came from immunoSEQ multiplex PCR; TCRdb's copy has only in-frame clones and leaves some out. The sample holds 200,000 to 250,000 clones; about 90% are singletons and the top ten take about 16%. Sequenced input: PBMCs or T cells enriched from blood (not recorded which). The receptor source for this set is a man between 25 and 39 years old who had been exposed to COVID-19.

This clone was seen once. The chain recombines TRBV10-2 with TRBJ2-2, with 10 nucleotides matching TRBD2. Germline V gene sequence: CDR1 WSHSY, CDR2 SAAADI. V shed 10 bases, J shed 5 bases, and the junction held 19 bases outside the gene matches. This CDR3 comprises 18 residues. The CDR3 protein is CANTPVAERGGRTGELFF. The CDR3 DNA reads as TGCGCCAACACCCCGGTAGCGGAGCGGGGGGGCCGGACCGGGGAGCTGTTTTTT.

The chain recombines TRBV5-1 with TRBJ2-7, with TRBD2 identical over 13 bases. V was clipped by 3 bases and J by 4 bases; unmatched bases: 4. The CDR3 has 15 amino acids. In germline, CDR1 is SGHRS, CDR2 YFSETQ. The CDR3, as DNA: TGCGCCAGCAGCTCGCGGACTAGCGGGGGATACGAGCAGTACTTC. Translated: CASSSRTSGGYEQYF. Variable domain in full (rest from reference TRBV5-1 and TRBJ2-7): KAGVTQTPRYLIKTRGQQVTLSCSPISGHRSVSWYQQTPGQGLQFLFEYFSETQRNKGNFPGRFSGRQFSNSRSEMNVSTLELGDSALYLCASSSRTSGGYEQYFGPGTRLTVT.

The V and J genes are TRBV4-2 and TRBJ2-1; maybe TRBD1 (7 bases). This CDR3 contains 18 residues. Germline values: CDR1 LGHNA, CDR2 YNFKEQ. Deletions cut 1 base from V and 8 bases from J, with 24 bases between. Here the CDR3 DNA reads TGTGCCAGCAGCCAAGGCGGAGGGCGGACAGGCCCGCTGGATGAGCAGTTCTTC. This codes for CASSQGGGRTGPLDEQFF.

Only one count was recorded for this clone. V usage is TRBV2 and J usage is TRBJ1-4; D perhaps matches TRBD1 (5 bases). Trimming pared 8 bases from V and 10 bases from J, leaving 14 bases between. Germline assignment: CDR1 SNHLY and CDR2 FYNNEI. The CDR3 has 12 amino acids. DNA for the CDR3: TGTGCCAGCCCTGGACAATCGGGAAAACTGTTTTTT. Protein sequence: CASPGQSGKLFF.

This sequence joins TRBV30 and TRBJ1-6; D might be TRBD1 (6 bases). V was shortened by 2 bases and J by 10 bases, with 15 bases between the two germline ends. Germline-derived CDR1 and CDR2 are GTSNPN and SVGIG (reference sequence). The CDR3 loop spans 14 amino acids. The CDR3 nucleotides are TGTGCCTGGAGTAATGGGGCAGGGGTCTCACCCCTCCACTTT. Translated, it gives CAWSNGAGVSPLHF.

The V call is TRBV9, the J call TRBJ1-1; maybe TRBD1 (6 bases). The V end lost 5 bases, the J end lost 6 bases, and 11 bases lay between the germline ends. Germline V gene sequence: CDR1 SGDLS, CDR2 YYNGEE. This CDR3 has 12 amino acids. The CDR3 DNA reads TGTGCCAGCAGAAAGGGGGACGCTGAAGCTTTCTTT. It encodes CASRKGDAEAFF.

The chain has TRBV7-9 and TRBJ2-2; 8 bases are shared with TRBD1. CDR1 and CDR2 (germline): SEHNR, FQNEAQ (reference sequence). The CDR3 runs to 15 residues. The V segment lost 3 bases and the J segment 6 bases; nucleotides outside the gene matches: 6. CDR3 residues: CASSFAGGASGELFF. The CDR3 DNA reads as TGTGCCAGCAGCTTCGCAGGGGGCGCCTCCGGGGAGCTGTTTTTT.

The gene calls are TRBV30 and TRBJ1-1, with 10 bases aligning to TRBD1. With V trimmed by 2 bases and J by 4 bases, 10 bases remained unmatched. Germline loops: CDR1 GTSNPN, CDR2 SVGIG (reference sequence). This CDR3 is built from 16 residues. CDR3 loop: CAWSLDRGPDRTEAFF. In DNA form, the CDR3 reads TGTGCCTGGAGTTTAGACAGGGGGCCGGACCGCACTGAAGCTTTCTTT. The full variable domain, its missing parts supplied by reference TRBV30 and TRBJ1-1, is SQTIHQWPATLVQPVGSPLSLECTVEGTSNPNLYWYRQAAGRGLQLLFYSVGIGQISSEVPQNLSASRPQDRQFILSSKKLLLSDSGFYLCAWSLDRGPDRTEAFFGQGTRLTVV.

V is TRBV6-5 and J is TRBJ2-7, with 9 positions matching TRBD1. The V segment lost 5 bases and the J segment 5 bases; nucleotides outside the gene matches: 10. The CDR3 is 15 residues long. The germline gives CDR1 MNHEY, CDR2 SVGAGI. CDR3 bases: TGTGCCAGCAGTCTCGGACAGGGGCTACTCAACGAGCAGTACTTC. This codes for CASSLGQGLLNEQYF.

This clone came up once. The V and J genes are TRBV10-3 and TRBJ2-3; 8 nucleotides align to TRBD2. Losses at the gene ends were 10 bases for V and 2 bases for J; bases not matched to a gene: 11. Germline-derived CDR1 and CDR2 are ENHRY and SYGVKD. The CDR3 extends over 15 amino acids. The CDR3 protein is CATRGGEQSTDTQYF. DNA for the CDR3: TGTGCCACCCGGGGGGGGGAGCAATCCACAGATACGCAGTATTTT.

This chain uses TRBV5-5 with TRBJ2-7, with 10 bases that match TRBD2. Germline assignment: CDR1 SGHKS and CDR2 YYEKEE (reference sequence). Unmatched junction bases numbered 9, after V lost 2 bases and J lost 4 bases. The length of the CDR3 is 16 residues. The CDR3 reads CASSLVAPSGSYEQYF. CDR3 sequence (DNA): TGTGCCAGCAGCTTAGTTGCCCCTAGCGGGAGTTACGAGCAGTACTTC.

This chain links TRBV27 with TRBJ2-7; 9 bases are a match to TRBD1. The germline CDR1 and CDR2 sequences are MNHEY and SMNVEV (reference sequence). The junction had 4 bases not matched to a gene; V was cut back by 2 bases and J by 2 bases. The CDR3 extends over 15 amino acids. CDR3: CASSLRDRVAYEQYF. The CDR3 region has the DNA TGTGCCAGCAGTTTAAGGGACAGGGTGGCCTACGAGCAGTACTTC.

This sequence joins TRBV7-6 and TRBJ1-2; 9 positions agree with TRBD1. Germline V gene sequence: CDR1 SGHVS, CDR2 FNYEAQ. The CDR3 has 14 residues. V lost 5 bases and J lost 6; bases outside the gene matches: 7. This CDR3 reads CASSPWGQGNGYTF. The CDR3 DNA reads TGTGCCAGCAGCCCATGGGGACAGGGCAATGGCTACACCTTC. Together with reference TRBV7-6 and TRBJ1-2, the CDR3 gives the full variable domain: GAGVSQSPRYKVTKRGQDVALRCDPISGHVSLYWYRQALGQGPEFLTYFNYEAQQDKSGLPNDRFSAERPEGSISTLTIQRTEQRDSAMYRCASSPWGQGNGYTFGSGTRLTVV.

This chain connects TRBV29-1 to TRBJ2-7, with 8 bases fitting TRBD1. Germline trimming cut 4 bases from V and 6 bases from J; bases unmatched to any gene: 5. Germline-derived CDR1 and CDR2 are SQVTM and ANQGSEA. This CDR3 contains 12 residues. The chain's CDR3 is CSVAYDRGEQYF. The CDR3 region has the DNA TGCAGCGTTGCATATGACAGGGGCGAGCAGTACTTC.

The chain couples TRBV5-4 to TRBJ2-7, with 8 bases that match TRBD1. The ends lost 4 bases at V and 4 bases at J; junction bases unmatched: 10. The CDR3 totals 15 residues. The V gene's germline CDR1 is SGHNT and CDR2 YYREEE (reference sequence). The CDR3 region has the DNA TGTGCCAGCAGCCCGGAAGCCAGGGGGCGGTACGAGCAGTACTTC. Its translation is CASSPEARGRYEQYF.

This chain uses TRBV27 with TRBJ2-7; no clear D gene. Germline V gene sequence: CDR1 MNHEY, CDR2 SMNVEV (reference sequence). There are 11 residues in the CDR3. The germline V and J ends were trimmed by 4 bases and 2 bases, with 3 bases remaining between them. The CDR3 region is CASSSTYEQYF. The CDR3 DNA follows: TGTGCCAGCAGTTCAACCTACGAGCAGTACTTC.

The chain joins TRBV9 to TRBJ2-7; 7 nucleotides align to TRBD1. This CDR3 is built from 14 residues. Germline V gives CDR1 SGDLS, CDR2 YYNGEE. J was trimmed by 3 bases and V by 0 bases; bases with no gene match: 3. The CDR3 DNA reads as TGTGCCAGCAGCGTAGGGGACAGCGTCTACGAGCAGTACTTC. Translated, it gives CASSVGDSVYEQYF.

This chain uses TRBV7-2 with TRBJ2-3, with D possibly TRBD2 on 6 matching bases. Between the trimmed V and J ends, which lost 5 bases and 6 bases, there was a span of 12 bases. The CDR3 length is 13 residues. CDR1 and CDR2 from the germline V gene are SGHTA and FQGNSA. CDR3 coding DNA: TGTGCCAGCAGCGCCACCGCGGGGGATACGCAGTATTTT. This encodes CASSATAGDTQYF.

CDR3 nucleotide sequence: TGTGCCAGTAGTATAAAGGGCATTTCGGCAGGGGGAAATTCACCCCTCCACTTT. The encoded protein is CASSIKGISAGGNSPLHF. This chain uses TRBV19 with TRBJ1-6, with 7 bases that match TRBD1. From germline, CDR1 is LNHDA and CDR2 SQIVND (reference sequence). CDR3 length: 18 residues. V lost 2 bases to trimming and J lost 7 bases; unmatched junction nucleotides: 14.

This chain joins TRBV4-2 and TRBJ1-5; D gene ambiguous. The CDR3 length is 15 residues. CDR1 LGHNA and CDR2 YNFKEQ come from the germline V gene. With 0 bases removed from V and 0 bases from J, the gap between germline ends came to 6 bases. CDR3 sequence: CASSQDADSNQPQHF. The CDR3 DNA is TGTGCCAGCAGCCAAGATGCAGATAGCAATCAGCCCCAGCATTTT.

The chain is built from TRBV13 and TRBJ2-3, with 11 bases lining up with TRBD2. Germline-derived CDR1 and CDR2 are PRHDT and FYEKMQ (reference sequence). With 3 bases clipped from V and 3 bases from J, the junction kept 11 bases outside the gene matches. This CDR3 region has 18 residues. The CDR3 nucleotides are TGTGCCAGCAGCTTCCTCACCCGACTAGCGGGGAAGACAGATACGCAGTATTTT. Translation: CASSFLTRLAGKTDTQYF.

The J gene is TRBJ2-3, the V gene TRBV4-2; unclear D gene. V was shortened by 1 base and J by 2 bases, with 10 bases between the two germline ends. In germline, CDR1 is LGHNA, CDR2 YNFKEQ. CDR3 length: 15 amino acids. The CDR3 nucleotides read TGTGCCAGCAGCCAAGCCGGCGGTATCACAGATACGCAGTATTTT. Amino acid sequence: CASSQAGGITDTQYF.

CDR3 loop: CASSQAGTSGNTGELFF. DNA of the CDR3: TGTGCCAGCAGCCAAGCCGGGACTAGCGGAAACACCGGGGAGCTGTTTTTT. The rearrangement links TRBV4-2 to TRBJ2-2; 11 positions agree with TRBD2. The CDR3 sequence is 17 residues long. Germline CDR1 is LGHNA and CDR2 is YNFKEQ. V shed 1 base and J 2 bases; nucleotides not matched to a gene: 3.

The chain has TRBV6-5 and TRBJ1-3, with D maybe TRBD1 (6 bases). Germline values: CDR1 MNHEY, CDR2 SVGAGI. V lost 6 bases to trimming and J lost 1 base, with 10 bases between them. The CDR3 runs to 14 residues. CDR3 in amino acids: CASSVQGSGNTIYF. CDR3 sequence (DNA): TGTGCCAGCAGCGTACAGGGATCTGGAAACACCATATATTTT.

The chain uses TRBV5-4 and TRBJ1-4; tentative D call: TRBD1 (5 bases). The ends were cut back, 0 bases at V and 4 bases at J, with 7 bases in the middle. Germline V gives CDR1 SGHNT, CDR2 YYREEE (reference sequence). The CDR3 totals 14 residues. For the CDR3, the DNA is TGTGCCAGCAGCTTGGTGGGGCGTAATGAAAAACTGTTTTTT. It encodes CASSLVGRNEKLFF.

The chain is built from TRBV6-6 and TRBJ1-1; TRBD1 aligns across 7 bases. Losses at the gene ends were 5 bases for V and 4 bases for J; bases not matched to a gene: 7. Germline V gene lookup returns CDR1 MNHNY and CDR2 SVGAGI (reference sequence). The CDR3 extends over 14 amino acids. The CDR3 DNA reads as TGTGCCAGCAGTAGACAGGGAGAGGGCACTGAAGCTTTCTTT. It yields the protein CASSRQGEGTEAFF.

The chain joins TRBV10-3 to TRBJ1-2; D call uncertain. Germline values: CDR1 ENHRY, CDR2 SYGVKD. The CDR3 totals 13 residues. V dropped 6 bases and J dropped 8 bases, with 16 bases sitting between them. DNA of the CDR3: TGTGCCATCAGGGCTCCGGGAAGTCACGGCTACACCTTC. Protein sequence: CAIRAPGSHGYTF.

The genes are TRBV4-1 and TRBJ2-1; 7 bases align to TRBD1. V lost 1 base to trimming and J lost 6 bases; unmatched junction nucleotides: 3. Germline CDR1 MGHRA, CDR2 YSYEKL. This CDR3 comprises 14 residues. The CDR3 here is CASSQGAGGNEQFF. CDR3 nucleotides: TGCGCCAGCAGCCAAGGGGCAGGGGGCAATGAGCAGTTCTTC.